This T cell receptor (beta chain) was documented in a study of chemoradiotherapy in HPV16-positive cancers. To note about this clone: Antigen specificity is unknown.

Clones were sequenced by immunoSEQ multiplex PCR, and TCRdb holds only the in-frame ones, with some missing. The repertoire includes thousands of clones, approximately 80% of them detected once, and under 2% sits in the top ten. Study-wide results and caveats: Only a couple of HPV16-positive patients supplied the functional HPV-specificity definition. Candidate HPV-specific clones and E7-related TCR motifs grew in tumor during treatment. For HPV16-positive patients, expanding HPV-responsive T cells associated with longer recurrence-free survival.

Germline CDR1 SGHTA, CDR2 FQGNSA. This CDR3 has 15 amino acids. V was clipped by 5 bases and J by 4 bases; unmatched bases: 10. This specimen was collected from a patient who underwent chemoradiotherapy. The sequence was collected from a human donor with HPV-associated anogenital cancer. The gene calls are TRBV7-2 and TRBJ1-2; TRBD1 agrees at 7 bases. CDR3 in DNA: TGTGCCAGCAGCCAGGGGGAAGGCAGGGGCTATGGCTACACCTTC. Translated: CASSQGEGRGYGYTF.